This TCR beta chain was retrieved from a study of tissue T cells after allogeneic stem cell transplantation. Measured with immunoSEQ multiplex PCR; TCRdb has only the in-frame clones, and not every one. The sample consists of some 5,000 clones, around 80% of them appearing once. Germline V CDR1 and CDR2: MNHEY, SMNVEV (reference sequence). Trimming shortened V by 2 bases and J by 3 bases, and 7 bases separated the two germline ends. The CDR3 spans 13 residues. This clone turned up a few times. The sample holds other DNA sequences that translate to the same CDR3. The V gene is TRBV27, the J gene TRBJ1-1; D possibly corresponds to TRBD1 (5 bases). This clonotype originated in a man aged 35 to 69 who later had graft-versus-host disease after an allogeneic stem cell transplant. The source material was blood, sampled before transplantation. The CDR3 DNA reads as TGTGCCAGCAGTTTAGCAGGGTACACTGAAGCTTTCTTT. This translates into CASSLAGYTEAFF.